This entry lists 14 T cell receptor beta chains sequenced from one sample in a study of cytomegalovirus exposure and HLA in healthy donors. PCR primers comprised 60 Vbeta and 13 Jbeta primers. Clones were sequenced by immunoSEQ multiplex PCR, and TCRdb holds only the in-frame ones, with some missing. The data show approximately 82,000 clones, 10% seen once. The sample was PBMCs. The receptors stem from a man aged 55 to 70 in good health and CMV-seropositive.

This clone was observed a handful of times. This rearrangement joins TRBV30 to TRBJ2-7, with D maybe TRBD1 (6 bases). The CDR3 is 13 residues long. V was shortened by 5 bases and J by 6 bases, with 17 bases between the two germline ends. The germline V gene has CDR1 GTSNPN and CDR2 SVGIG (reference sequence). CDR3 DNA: TGTGCCTGGCTCCGGGACACGGGTGGCGAGCAGTACTTC. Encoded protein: CAWLRDTGGEQYF.

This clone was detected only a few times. The CDR3 protein is CAWGQGKRTEAFF. For the CDR3, the DNA is TGTGCCTGGGGACAGGGAAAGAGAACTGAAGCTTTCTTT. The chain uses TRBV30 and TRBJ1-1; 8 nucleotides match TRBD1. Germline values: CDR1 GTSNPN, CDR2 SVGIG (reference sequence). The length of the CDR3 is 13 residues. Germline trimming cut 5 bases from V and 5 bases from J; bases unmatched to any gene: 7.

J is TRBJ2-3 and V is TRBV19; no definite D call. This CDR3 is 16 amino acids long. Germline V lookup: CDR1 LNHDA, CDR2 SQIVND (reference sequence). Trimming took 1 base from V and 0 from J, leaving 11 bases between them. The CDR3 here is CASSIGQATSTDTQYF. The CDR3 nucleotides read TGTGCCAGTAGTATAGGGCAAGCGACTAGCACAGATACGCAGTATTTT.

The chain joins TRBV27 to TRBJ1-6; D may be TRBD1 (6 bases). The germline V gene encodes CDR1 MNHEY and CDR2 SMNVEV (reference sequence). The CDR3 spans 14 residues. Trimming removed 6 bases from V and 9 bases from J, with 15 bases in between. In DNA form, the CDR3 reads TGTGCCAGCAGGGGAACAGGGAGGGCTTCACCCCTCCACTTT. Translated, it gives CASRGTGRASPLHF.

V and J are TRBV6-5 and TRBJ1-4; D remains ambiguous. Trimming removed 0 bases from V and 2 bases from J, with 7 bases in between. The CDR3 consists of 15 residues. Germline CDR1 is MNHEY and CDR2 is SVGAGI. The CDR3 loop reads CASSYSAGTNEKLFF. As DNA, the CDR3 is TGTGCCAGCAGTTACTCCGCGGGGACTAATGAAAAACTGTTTTTT.

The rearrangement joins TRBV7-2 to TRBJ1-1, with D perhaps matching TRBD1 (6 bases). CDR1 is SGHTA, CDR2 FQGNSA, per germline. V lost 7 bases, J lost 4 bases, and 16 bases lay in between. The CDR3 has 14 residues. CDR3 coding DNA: TGTGCCAGCACCCAGGGCCGGGGGGCCACTGAAGCTTTCTTT. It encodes CASTQGRGATEAFF.

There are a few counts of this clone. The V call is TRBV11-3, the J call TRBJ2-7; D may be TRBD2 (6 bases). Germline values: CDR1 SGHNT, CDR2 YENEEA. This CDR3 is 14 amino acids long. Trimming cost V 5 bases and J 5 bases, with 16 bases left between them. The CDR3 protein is CASSITGVHHEQYF. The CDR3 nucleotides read TGTGCCAGCAGCATAACGGGAGTCCATCACGAGCAGTACTTC.

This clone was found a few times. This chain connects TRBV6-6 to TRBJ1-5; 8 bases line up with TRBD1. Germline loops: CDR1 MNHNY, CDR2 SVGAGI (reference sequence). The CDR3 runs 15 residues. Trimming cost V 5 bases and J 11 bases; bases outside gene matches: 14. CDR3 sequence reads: CASSGGGQDFMSQHF. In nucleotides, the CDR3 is TGTGCCAGCAGTGGAGGGGGACAGGACTTTATGTCCCAGCATTTT.

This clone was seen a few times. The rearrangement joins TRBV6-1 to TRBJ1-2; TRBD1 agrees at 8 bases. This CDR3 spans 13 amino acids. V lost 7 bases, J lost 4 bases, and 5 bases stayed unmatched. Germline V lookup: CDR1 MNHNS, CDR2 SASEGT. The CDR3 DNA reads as TGTGCCAGCAAGTACAGGGGGACCTATGGCTACACCTTC. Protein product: CASKYRGTYGYTF.

The CDR3 spells CASSDRVRETQYF. In DNA form, the CDR3 reads TGTGCCAGCAGCGACAGGGTACGAGAGACCCAGTACTTC. The chain is built from TRBV7-9 and TRBJ2-5, with 7 bases fitting TRBD1. The CDR3 spans 13 residues. Germline V CDR1 and CDR2: SEHNR, FQNEAQ (reference sequence). V was clipped by 5 bases and J by 4 bases; unmatched bases: 4.

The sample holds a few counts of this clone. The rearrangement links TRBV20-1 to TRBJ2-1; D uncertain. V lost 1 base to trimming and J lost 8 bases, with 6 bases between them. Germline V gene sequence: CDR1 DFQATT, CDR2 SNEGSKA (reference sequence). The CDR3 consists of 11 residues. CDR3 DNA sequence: TGCAGTGCTAGAGGGCAATATGAGCAGTTCTTC. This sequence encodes CSARGQYEQFF.

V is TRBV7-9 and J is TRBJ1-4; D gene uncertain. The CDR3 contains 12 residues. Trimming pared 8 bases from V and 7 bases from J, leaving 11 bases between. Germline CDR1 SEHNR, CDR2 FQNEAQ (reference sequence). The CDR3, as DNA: TGTGCCAGCGAGGGTAGGGCTGAAAAACTGTTTTTT. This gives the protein CASEGRAEKLFF.

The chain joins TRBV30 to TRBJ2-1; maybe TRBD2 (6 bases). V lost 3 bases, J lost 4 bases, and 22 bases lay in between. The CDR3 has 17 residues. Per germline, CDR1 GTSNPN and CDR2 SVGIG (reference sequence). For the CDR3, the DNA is TGTGCCTGGAGGCTACGAAGAGGAGCGGGTTTATACAATGAGCAGTTCTTC. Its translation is CAWRLRRGAGLYNEQFF. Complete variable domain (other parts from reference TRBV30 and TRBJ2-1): SQTIHQWPATLVQPVGSPLSLECTVEGTSNPNLYWYRQAAGRGLQLLFYSVGIGQISSEVPQNLSASRPQDRQFILSSKKLLLSDSGFYLCAWRLRRGAGLYNEQFFGPGTRLTVL.

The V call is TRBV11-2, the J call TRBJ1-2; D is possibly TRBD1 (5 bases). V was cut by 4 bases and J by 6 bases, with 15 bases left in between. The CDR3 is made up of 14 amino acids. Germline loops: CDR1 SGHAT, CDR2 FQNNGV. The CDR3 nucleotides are TGTGCCAGCAGCTCCGGTGGGGGGTCTCATGGCTACACCTTC. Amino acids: CASSSGGGSHGYTF.